This T cell receptor beta chain comes out of a study of cytomegalovirus exposure and HLA in healthy donors. About this clone itself: Its antigen remains unknown.

The V and J ends lost 1 base and 7 bases respectively, with 20 bases between them. The CDR3 runs to 17 residues. CDR1 is SEHNR, CDR2 FQNEAQ, per germline (reference sequence). PCR used 60 Vbeta primers and 13 Jbeta primers. Some clones are missing from TCRdb's copy, which holds only in-frame ones; the method was immunoSEQ multiplex PCR. In the table there are more than 95,000 clones, around 10% of which are singletons. Whole-study findings and limits: Later analysis identified over 15,000 TCR beta sequences associated with HLA alleles, using a false discovery rate threshold of 0.05. While the bulk of TCR sequences proved rare, some public TCRs turned up in many donors.

Sequences were obtained from PBMCs. This rearrangement joins TRBV7-9 to TRBJ1-3; no reliable D call. The source of this sequence is a man in his forties in good health and CMV-seropositive. The CDR3 protein is CASSLELTDVERNTIYF. DNA of the CDR3: TGTGCCAGCAGCTTAGAGTTAACAGACGTTGAAAGGAACACCATATATTTT.